This T cell receptor beta chain was documented in a study of control samples from healthy donors and cancer patients. The CDR3 consists of 11 residues. The germline V gene encodes CDR1 SGHVS and CDR2 FQNEAQ. Trimming left V 3 bases short and J 5 bases short, with 4 bases between. Only in-frame clones appear in the TCRdb table, and some are missing; sequencing was by immunoSEQ multiplex PCR. The sample includes under 200,000 clones, roughly 94% of them seen just once. The gene calls are TRBV7-8 and TRBJ2-5; no clear D. The sequencing sample was made of blood. The origin of this receptor is a woman in her thirties or forties in good health. CDR3 sequence reads: CASSFGETQYF. The CDR3, as DNA: TGTGCCAGCAGCTTTGGGGAGACCCAGTACTTC.